Below, 22 T cell receptor beta chains from the same sample are listed, as sequenced in a study. TCRdb independently ran MiXCR on the 5' RACE reads; one entry per CDR3 protein. The repertoire includes approximately 31,000 distinct CDR3 sequences, about 26% of them detected once, and 3.7% sits in the top ten. The sequenced sample consisted of naive CD4+ T cells sorted from a lymph node. The subset denotes: naive CD4+ T cells, CD4+CD45RA+CD25-. The receptors originated from a female donor with breast cancer.

CDR3 nucleotide sequence: TGTGCCACCTGGAGGGATAGCACAGATACGCAGTATTTT. It is translated as CATWRDSTDTQYF. The V call is TRBV27, the J call TRBJ2-3, with D maybe TRBD2 (6 bases). Germline V CDR1 and CDR2: MNHEY, SMNVEV (reference sequence). V was trimmed by 10 bases and J by 0 bases, leaving 11 bases between them. The CDR3 is made up of 13 amino acids.

This sequence joins TRBV20-1 and TRBJ1-5, with no clear D. Germline loops: CDR1 DFQATT, CDR2 SNEGSKA (reference sequence). Trimming cost V 5 bases and J 0 bases, with 5 bases left between them. The CDR3 is 12 amino acids. CDR3 coding DNA: TGCAGTGCTCAGTATAGCAATCAGCCCCAGCATTTT. It is translated as CSAQYSNQPQHF.

This clonotype was found a few times. The V and J genes are TRBV7-2 and TRBJ2-7; 9 bases are shared with TRBD1. The CDR3 has 15 amino acids. The germline V gene has CDR1 SGHTA and CDR2 FQGNSA. Germline trimming cut 0 bases from V and 1 base from J; bases unmatched to any gene: 1. The CDR3 spells CASSLAGQGSYEQYF. The CDR3 bases are TGTGCCAGCAGCTTAGCAGGACAGGGGTCCTACGAGCAGTACTTC.

As concerns this clonotype: In this CDR3 the conserved last residue, phenylalanine or tryptophan, is missing, so a read error is likely. V usage is TRBV7-8 and J usage is TRBJ2-7, with D unresolved. Trimming removed 0 bases from V and 3 bases from J, with 6 bases in between. In germline, CDR1 is SGHVS, CDR2 FQNEAQ. This CDR3 comprises 13 residues. CDR3 sequence (DNA): TGTGCCAGCAGCTTAGCTCGGAACTACGAGCAGTACTCC. It translates to CASSLARNYEQYS.

As for this clonotype: A read error may explain this, as a much larger clone is one base away. The rearrangement uses TRBV4-1 and TRBJ1-1; D is undetermined. CDR1 and CDR2 from the germline V gene are MGHRA and YSYEKL. This CDR3 is 12 amino acids long. In DNA form, the CDR3 reads TGCGCCAACAGCCAACCCGTGGGTGAAGCTTTCTTT. Protein: CANSQPVGEAFF.

This clonotype was counted only a few times. The chain links TRBV5-1 to TRBJ1-1, with D tentatively TRBD1 (5 bases). CDR1 SGHRS and CDR2 YFSETQ come from the germline V gene. The germline V and J ends were trimmed by 3 bases and 4 bases, with 19 bases remaining between them. CDR3 length equals 16 residues. CDR3 sequence (DNA): TGCGCCAGCAGCTCCCAATACACCAGGGTTGCCACTGAAGCTTTCTTT. Translated: CASSSQYTRVATEAFF.

This clonotype was counted at least ten times. The chain links TRBV11-2 to TRBJ1-2; TRBD1 might be the D (6 bases). Germline loops: CDR1 SGHAT, CDR2 FQNNGV. There are 11 residues in the CDR3. Trimming shortened V by 4 bases and J by 6 bases, and 6 bases separated the two germline ends. This CDR3 is CASSSGDGYTF. DNA for the CDR3: TGTGCCAGCAGCTCAGGGGATGGCTACACCTTC.

J is TRBJ2-1 and V is TRBV7-3, with a possible D match to TRBD2 (6 bases). Trimming shortened V by 4 bases and J by 0 bases, and 13 bases separated the two germline ends. The CDR3 is made up of 16 amino acids. CDR1 SGHTA and CDR2 FQGTGA come from the germline V gene. As DNA, the CDR3 is TGTGCCAGCAGCTCTCGGGGGTCAAGCTCCTACAATGAGCAGTTCTTC. Protein product: CASSSRGSSSYNEQFF.

This clonotype has a handful of counts. The chain carries TRBV5-1 and TRBJ2-4; unclear D gene. Trimming cost V 0 bases and J 1 base, with 11 bases left between them. The CDR3 totals 16 residues. CDR1 and CDR2 (germline): SGHRS, YFSETQ. CDR3 DNA sequence: TGCGCCAGCAGCTTGGATCCTTTTGGGGCCAAAAACATTCAGTACTTC. Translated, it gives CASSLDPFGAKNIQYF.

By its share, this clonotype is medium-sized. The chain links TRBV5-1 to TRBJ2-7; D is tentatively TRBD1 or TRBD2 (5 bases each). The CDR3 is made up of 15 amino acids. The germline V gene encodes CDR1 SGHRS and CDR2 YFSETQ. Trimming removed 3 bases at V and 7 bases at J, with 20 bases between. CDR3 sequence (DNA): TGCGCCAGCAGCTCGTCATCGGGACCCTCGAGGGAGCAGTACTTC. Its translation is CASSSSSGPSREQYF. The whole variable domain, filled in from reference TRBV5-1 and TRBJ2-7, reads KAGVTQTPRYLIKTRGQQVTLSCSPISGHRSVSWYQQTPGQGLQFLFEYFSETQRNKGNFPGRFSGRQFSNSRSEMNVSTLELGDSALYLCASSSSSGPSREQYFGPGTRLTVT.

The table lists this clonotype with a few counts. V is TRBV10-1 and J is TRBJ2-5; D perhaps matches TRBD1 (5 bases). Germline-derived CDR1 and CDR2 are WNHNN and SYGVQD (reference sequence). The CDR3 is made up of 17 amino acids. V was pared by 6 bases and J by 5 bases, with 25 bases between. The CDR3 DNA reads as TGCGCCAGCAGACGGCAGGGAAATTTCCCCCCCTGTGAGACCCAGTACTTC. Protein: CASRRQGNFPPCETQYF.

This clonotype was picked up a small number of times. The CDR3 is CASGLAGENIQYF. In nucleotides, the CDR3 is TGTGCCAGCGGACTAGCGGGGGAAAACATTCAGTACTTC. This chain uses TRBV3-1 with TRBJ2-4; 13 nucleotides line up with TRBD2. The CDR3 covers 13 residues. Germline lookup yields CDR1 LGHDT and CDR2 YNNKEL (reference sequence). The V and J ends lost 8 bases and 5 bases, in that order; junction bases with no gene match: 0. Variable domain in full (rest from reference TRBV3-1 and TRBJ2-4): DTAVSQTPKYLVTQMGNDKSIKCEQNLGHDTMYWYKQDSKKFLKIMFSYNNKELIINETVPNRFSPKSPDKAHLNLHINSLELGDSAVYFCASGLAGENIQYFGAGTRLSVL.

This clonotype was recorded a few times. The V gene is TRBV6-2 or TRBV6-3, the J gene TRBJ2-5; 10 bases align to TRBD2. The V segment lost 7 bases and the J segment 5 bases; nucleotides outside the gene matches: 16. The CDR3 is 17 amino acids. CDR1 and CDR2 (germline): MNHEY, SVGEGT. The CDR3 here is CASNWASGSTGGETQYF. Here the CDR3 DNA reads TGTGCCAGCAACTGGGCTAGCGGGAGTACGGGGGGGGAGACCCAGTACTTC.

This sequence joins TRBV13 and TRBJ2-7; D call uncertain. V was cut by 0 bases and J by 7 bases, with 7 bases left in between. Germline lookup yields CDR1 PRHDT and CDR2 FYEKMQ (reference sequence). The CDR3 has 12 residues. CDR3 sequence (DNA): TGTGCCAGCAGCTTAGGCCTAGGGGAGCAGTACTTC. Residues: CASSLGLGEQYF.

The gene calls are TRBV15 and TRBJ1-3; D is ambiguous. CDR3 length: 12 residues. Germline-derived CDR1 and CDR2 are LNHNV and YYDKDF (reference sequence). V lost 0 bases to trimming and J lost 10 bases, with 7 bases between them. The CDR3 DNA reads TGTGCCACCAGCAGAGATCCGGGGACCATATATTTT. It codes for CATSRDPGTIYF.

Only a few counts were recorded for this clonotype. This chain links TRBV18 with TRBJ1-6, with 7 bases that match TRBD1. The V and J ends lost 2 bases and 7 bases, in that order; junction bases with no gene match: 5. The CDR3 totals 15 residues. CDR1 and CDR2 (germline): KGHSH, LQKENI. CDR3 DNA: TGTGCCAGCTCACCAGTACAGGGGACGAATTCACCCCTCCACTTT. Amino acids: CASSPVQGTNSPLHF.

This clonotype has only a few counts. The chain has TRBV7-2 and TRBJ1-5, with TRBD1 matching 9 bases. Trimming removed 4 bases from V and 1 base from J; junction bases left unmatched: 5. The CDR3 length is 16 residues. The germline CDR1 and CDR2 sequences are SGHTA and FQGNSA. CDR3: CASSSDRGTSNQPQHF. The CDR3 DNA follows: TGTGCCAGCAGCTCGGACAGGGGTACGAGCAATCAGCCCCAGCATTTT.

This clonotype was observed at least ten times. This chain connects TRBV7-9 to TRBJ1-5; no clear D gene. CDR1 is SEHNR and CDR2 is FQNEAQ in the germline V gene (reference sequence). The CDR3 contains 15 residues. V lost 5 bases to trimming and J lost 7 bases, with 18 bases between them. The CDR3 bases are TGTGCCAGCAGCCTTGATGGCCCAGCCGGGCAGCCCCAGCATTTT. Protein sequence: CASSLDGPAGQPQHF. Filled out from reference TRBV7-9 and TRBJ1-5, the complete variable domain reads DTGVSQNPRHKITKRGQNVTFRCDPISEHNRLYWYRQTLGQGPEFLTYFQNEAQLEKSRLLSDRFSAERPKGSFSTLEIQRTEQGDSAMYLCASSLDGPAGQPQHFGDGTRLSIL.

The genes are TRBV20-1 and TRBJ2-1; D not certain. Germline V CDR1 and CDR2: DFQATT, SNEGSKA (reference sequence). Trimming took 0 bases from V and 9 from J, leaving 12 bases between them. CDR3 length equals 13 residues. CDR3 loop: CSARDRLFGEQFF. The CDR3 DNA reads TGCAGTGCTAGAGACCGATTGTTCGGTGAGCAGTTCTTC.

This clonotype has just a few counts. J is TRBJ2-4 and V is TRBV4-3; tentatively, D is TRBD2 (5 bases). CDR1 and CDR2 (germline): LGHNA, YSLEER. Trimming took off 0 bases at V and 0 bases at J, with 15 bases between the two ends. There are 18 residues in the CDR3. The CDR3 region has the DNA TGCGCCAGCAGCCAAGATGATTGGGGAGTAAAAGCCAAAAACATTCAGTACTTC. It codes for CASSQDDWGVKAKNIQYF.

The count of this clonotype is one. The chain combines TRBV11-2 with TRBJ2-1, with D possibly being TRBD2 (6 bases). CDR3 length equals 16 residues. The germline V and J ends were trimmed by 5 bases and 4 bases, with 18 bases remaining between them. CDR1 SGHAT and CDR2 FQNNGV come from the germline V gene. CDR3 sequence: CASSTFSGASYNEQFF. For the CDR3, the DNA is TGTGCCAGCAGCACCTTTTCGGGAGCGTCGTACAATGAGCAGTTCTTC.

J is TRBJ1-1 and V is TRBV20-1; D is possibly TRBD1 (5 bases). Deletions cut 1 base from V and 6 bases from J, with 12 bases between. Per the germline V gene, CDR1 is DFQATT and CDR2 is SNEGSKA (reference sequence). The length of the CDR3 is 13 residues. CDR3 sequence (DNA): TGCAGTGCTAGAGGGGTGGAGGGACCTGAAGCTTTCTTT. Translation: CSARGVEGPEAFF.